This T cell receptor beta chain was obtained from a study of CD8+ T cells in alopecia areata. Looking at the study overall: Twice a day, 5 to 10 mg of oral tofacitinib was administered to treated patients.

Extraction of RNA preceded its reverse transcription into cDNA, which served as the sequencing template. Clones were read by immunoSEQ multiplex PCR, and TCRdb kept only the in-frame ones, dropping some. The profile covers roughly 110,000 clones, with about 83% appearing a single time and less than 30% taken by the ten largest. The CDR3 sequence is 15 residues long. The germline CDR1 and CDR2 sequences are SQVTM and ANQGSEA. V was clipped by 5 bases and J by 1 base, with 16 bases between them. Treatment defined: oral pan-JAK inhibitor, 5-10 mg twice daily. This sample comprised CD8+ T cells sorted from blood, obtained at week 24, from a patient treated with tofacitinib. V is TRBV29-1 and J is TRBJ2-3, with a tentative D call TRBD1 (6 bases). This TCR derives from a human donor with alopecia areata. The CDR3 nucleotides are TGCAGCGTTATCCTGGGGGCCCTACGCACAGATACGCAGTATTTT. Translating gives CSVILGALRTDTQYF.